This is a list of T cell receptor beta chains from one sample in a study of cytomegalovirus exposure and HLA in healthy donors. Profiled with immunoSEQ multiplex PCR; TCRdb holds only in-frame clones, not every one. The sample yields more than 130,000 clones, around three quarters seen once. Source material: PBMCs. These receptors all stem from a man aged 40-49 years in good health and CMV-seropositive. Each CDR3 is given with its conserved first and last residue. A D gene is named only where the DNA matches it firmly. Where a row states a size, it is once, few, many or the class of an expanded clone; other rows omit it.

CDR3,DNA,length,V,J,D,size
CASSPVTGNYGYTF,TGTGCCAGCTCACCCGTGACAGGGAACTATGGCTACACCTTC,14,TRBV18,TRBJ1-2,TRBD1,NA
CASRESYLEAFF,TGTGCCAGTAGAGAGAGCTACCTTGAAGCTTTCTTT,12,TRBV19,TRBJ1-1,NA,NA
CASSPPGRNQPQHF,TGTGCCAGCAGCCCACCGGGTCGAAATCAGCCCCAGCATTTT,14,TRBV7-3,TRBJ1-5,NA,NA
CASSLLTGGGYNEQFF,TGTGCCAGCAGTTTACTGACAGGGGGCGGCTACAATGAGCAGTTCTTC,16,TRBV28,TRBJ2-1,TRBD1,NA
CASSLERQGNTEAFF,TGCGCCAGCAGCTTGGAAAGACAGGGGAACACTGAAGCTTTCTTT,15,TRBV5-1,TRBJ1-1,TRBD1,NA
CASSPPGETQYF,TGTGCCAGCAGCCCGCCGGGAGAGACCCAGTACTTC,12,TRBV7-2,TRBJ2-5,NA,once
CASSPPNRGTGELFF,TGTGCCAGCTCACCACCGAACAGGGGAACCGGGGAGCTGTTTTTT,15,TRBV18,TRBJ2-2,TRBD1,NA
CASSVAGLAASTDTQYF,TGTGCCAGCAGCGTAGCTGGACTAGCGGCAAGCACAGATACGCAGTATTTT,17,TRBV9,TRBJ2-3,TRBD2,once
CVSSFGGQGGGETQYF,TGTGTTAGCAGCTTTGGCGGACAGGGGGGTGGAGAGACCCAGTACTTC,16,TRBV7-7,TRBJ2-5,TRBD1,NA
CASGQGSSGANVLTF,TGCGCCAGTGGACAGGGGAGCTCTGGGGCCAACGTCCTGACTTTC,15,TRBV4-3,TRBJ2-6,TRBD1,NA